These T cell receptor beta chains were read from a single sample in a study of blood T cell repertoires in COVID-19. The table came from immunoSEQ multiplex PCR; TCRdb's copy has only in-frame clones and leaves some out. The sample lists 110,000 to 150,000 clones, 75% to 90% occurring once. Sequenced sample: peripheral blood. These receptors were taken from a man in his 60s with active or convalescent COVID-19. Both conserved end residues are part of each CDR3. A D gene is named only where the DNA matches it firmly. The listing skips clone size in some rows; elsewhere it reads once, few, many or a size class.

15	TRBV30	TRBJ2-3	-	TRBD2	TGTGCCTGGAGTGTCCTAGCGGGAGGACCAGATACGCAGTATTTT	CAWSVLAGGPDTQYF
17	TRBV5-5	TRBJ1-3	few	-	TGTGCCAGCTCGGATTACAGATTACGTTCCTCTGGAAACACCATATATTTT	CASSDYRLRSSGNTIYF
11	TRBV7-9	TRBJ1-2	-	-	TGTGCCAGCAGCTTAAACAGAGGCTACACCTTC	CASSLNRGYTF
15	TRBV5-4	TRBJ2-1	once	-	TGTGCCAGCAGCTTGCGGGAGAGCTCCTACAATGAGCAGTTCTTC	CASSLRESSYNEQFF
15	TRBV27	TRBJ2-3	-	TRBD2	TGTGCCAGCAGCGCCGGGGCGGGGGGACCAACCCACCATAACTTT	CASSAGAGGPTHHNF
15	TRBV5-4	TRBJ2-3	-	-	TGTGCCAGCAGCTTGAAGGCGGGCGGCACAGATACGCAGTATTTT	CASSLKAGGTDTQYF
16	TRBV3-1/TRBV3-2	TRBJ2-2	few	-	TGTGCCAGCAGCTTCCTGGACATCTACAACACCGGGGAGCTGTTTTTT	CASSFLDIYNTGELFF
16	TRBV28	TRBJ2-3	-	TRBD1	TGTGCCAGCAGCTCCTCGGGACAGGGGATTCGAGATACGCAGTATTTT	CASSSSGQGIRDTQYF
14	TRBV19	TRBJ1-1	-	TRBD1	TGTGCCAGTACCCCGACAGGGGGCTTCTCTGAAGCTTTCTTT	CASTPTGGFSEAFF
15	TRBV5-1	TRBJ1-3	-	-	TGCGCCAGCAGCCAGGTCTCAGGGCCCGGAAACACCATATATTTT	CASSQVSGPGNTIYF
15	TRBV5-4	TRBJ2-1	-	TRBD1	TGTGCCAGCAGCGACCCCGGGACAGGGGGCGATGAGCAGTTCTTC	CASSDPGTGGDEQFF
15	TRBV5-6	TRBJ1-1	-	TRBD1	TGTGCCAGCAGCTTTACCCCGGGACAGGGGGTTGAAGCTTTCTTT	CASSFTPGQGVEAFF
16	TRBV10-3	TRBJ2-2	-	TRBD2	TGTGCCATCAGAGCGGGACTAGCGCCTAACACCGGGGAGCTGTTTTTT	CAIRAGLAPNTGELFF
12	TRBV11-2	TRBJ2-3	few	-	TGTGCCAGCAGCTCCTTGACAGATACGCAGTATTTT	CASSSLTDTQYF
15	TRBV6-5	TRBJ1-3	-	-	TGTGCCAGCAGTTACTCCCTCAGGGCTGGAAACACCATATATTTT	CASSYSLRAGNTIYF
15	TRBV7-9	TRBJ2-7	-	TRBD1	TGTGCCAGCAGCTTCCCCGGGACAGGGCGAGGGGAGCAGTACTTC	CASSFPGTGRGEQYF
11	TRBV6-5	TRBJ1-2	few	TRBD1	TGTGCCAGCAGTCAGGGGGGTGGCTACACCTTC	CASSQGGGYTF
14	TRBV6-5	TRBJ2-3	-	TRBD2	TGTGCCAGCAGGGGGACTATCAGCACAGATACGCAGTATTTT	CASRGTISTDTQYF
12	TRBV30	TRBJ2-5	-	TRBD1	TGTGCCTCTTCACAGGGGAGAGAGACCCAGTACTTC	CASSQGRETQYF
14	TRBV13	TRBJ2-7	-	TRBD1	TGTGCCAGCAGCGTAGGGGACAGGGAGTACGAGCAGTACTTC	CASSVGDREYEQYF
15	TRBV7-6	TRBJ1-2	-	TRBD1	TGTGCCAGCAGCTTACAGACGGGACAGTTCTATGGCTACACCTTC	CASSLQTGQFYGYTF
17	TRBV15	TRBJ2-1	-	TRBD1	TGTGCCACCAGCAGATTTTCCGGGACAGGGGCCTACAATGAGCAGTTCTTC	CATSRFSGTGAYNEQFF
16	TRBV18	TRBJ2-2	few	TRBD1	TGTGCCAGCTCATCCGTGGAGACAGGGAGCACCGGGGAGCTGTTTTTT	CASSSVETGSTGELFF
13	TRBV5-5	TRBJ2-7	-	-	TGTGCCAGCAGCTTTGGGGCGTCCTACGAGCAGTACTTC	CASSFGASYEQYF
14	TRBV5-5	TRBJ2-7	-	TRBD1	TGTGCCAGCAGCTCGGGACAGGGGTTCTACGAGCAGTACTTC	CASSSGQGFYEQYF
16	TRBV10-3	TRBJ2-5	-	TRBD1	TGTGCCATCAGTGAGTCGGACAGGGGATACGAAGAGACCCAGTACTTC	CAISESDRGYEETQYF
21	TRBV18	TRBJ2-2	-	TRBD2	TGTGCCAGCTCACGGAACTTACCGGGACTAGCGGGAGGCACGAACACCGGGGAGCTGTTTTTT	CASSRNLPGLAGGTNTGELFF
13	TRBV28	TRBJ2-3	-	-	TGTGCCAGCAGTCCCTCCCGGCGGAATACGCAGTATTTT	CASSPSRRNTQYF
15	TRBV7-8	TRBJ1-5	-	TRBD1	TGTGCCAGCAGCTTACTCCCAGGGGGCGAAGAGCCCCAGCATTTT	CASSLLPGGEEPQHF
12	TRBV19	TRBJ1-5	-	-	TGTGCCAGCCGCCCGGGGTCGCAGCCCCAGCATTTT	CASRPGSQPQHF
15	TRBV28	TRBJ2-1	-	TRBD1	TGTGCCAGCAGTTTGCTCGGACAACAGGGGGATGAGCAGTTCTTC	CASSLLGQQGDEQFF
11	TRBV20-1	TRBJ2-1	few	-	TGCAGTGCAACACTAGCCAATGAGCAGTTCTTC	CSATLANEQFF
17	TRBV19	TRBJ2-6	-	TRBD2	TGTGCCAGTAGTACGACTAGCGGGGGATCTGGGGCCAACGTCCTGACTTTC	CASSTTSGGSGANVLTF
14	TRBV18	TRBJ1-2	-	-	TGTGCCAGCTCACAGACAGAAGCTAACTATGGCTACACCTTC	CASSQTEANYGYTF
14	TRBV6-2/TRBV6-3	TRBJ1-1	-	-	TGTGCCAGCAGTTACCCTGCACAGGGTGATGAAGCTTTCTTT	CASSYPAQGDEAFF
15	TRBV10-3	TRBJ2-5	-	TRBD2	TGTGCCATCAGGGCTAGCGGGAGAGACCAAGAGACCCAGTACTTC	CAIRASGRDQETQYF
14	TRBV18	TRBJ1-2	-	-	TGTGCCAGCTCAATGGACAGAAGGGGCATTCTCTACACCTTC	CASSMDRRGILYTF
17	TRBV14	TRBJ2-1	-	TRBD2	TGTGCCAGCAGCCAAGATGTGACCAGCGGGGGGGGGAATGAGCAGTTCTTC	CASSQDVTSGGGNEQFF
15	TRBV5-1	TRBJ2-7	-	TRBD1	TGCGCCAGCAACCCGGACAGGAGTAGCTCCTACGAGCAGTACTTC	CASNPDRSSSYEQYF
15	TRBV3-1/TRBV3-2	TRBJ2-7	-	-	TGTGCCAGCAGCCAAGACCCGGCGACCGACTACTACCAGTACTTC	CASSQDPATDYYQYF
13	TRBV5-6	TRBJ2-1	-	-	TGTGCCAGCAGCTTTGGGAGCATCGGTGAGCAGTTCTTC	CASSFGSIGEQFF
14	TRBV28	TRBJ2-5	-	TRBD2	TGTGCCAGCAGCGGCCCGGGGGGGCAAGAGACCCAGTACTTC	CASSGPGGQETQYF
14	TRBV5-5	TRBJ2-3	-	-	TGTGCCAGCACTCCAGGGGCCAGCACAGATACGCAGTATTTT	CASTPGASTDTQYF
11	TRBV3-1/TRBV3-2	TRBJ1-4	once	-	TGTGCCAGCAGCTATGATGAAAAACTGTTTTTT	CASSYDEKLFF
13	TRBV6-6	TRBJ1-2	-	TRBD1	TGTGCCAGCAGTTACCAGGGGGCGAGCGGCTACACCTTC	CASSYQGASGYTF
16	TRBV28	TRBJ1-3	-	-	TGTGCCAGCAGTTTAAGTCAGGCCAGCTCTGGAAACACCATATATTTT	CASSLSQASSGNTIYF
13	TRBV12-3/TRBV12-4	TRBJ1-1	once	TRBD1	TGTGCCAGCAGTGCCCGGGACAGGGGTGAAGCTTTCTTT	CASSARDRGEAFF
15	TRBV11-2	TRBJ1-3	-	-	TGTGCCAGCAGCTTAGGGCCGCCCCCTGGAAACACCATATATTTT	CASSLGPPPGNTIYF
13	TRBV18	TRBJ2-5	-	-	TGTGCCAGCTCTCGACTAGGCGGGGAGACCCAGTACTTC	CASSRLGGETQYF
16	TRBV7-3	TRBJ1-2	-	-	TGTGCCAGCAGCTTAAGGCCCCTCGACAGGAACTATGGCTACACCTTC	CASSLRPLDRNYGYTF
14	TRBV3-1/TRBV3-2	TRBJ1-2	-	-	TGTGCCACCTCCAGGGAGGGTTTTAACTATGGCTACACCTTC	CATSREGFNYGYTF
14	TRBV7-2	TRBJ2-5	-	TRBD2	TGTGCCAGCAGCTTCGGGGGGGGCTCGGAGACCCAGTACTTC	CASSFGGGSETQYF
15	TRBV5-6	TRBJ1-2	-	TRBD1	TGTGCCAGCACCCAGGACAGGACCGCTAACTATGGCTACACCTTC	CASTQDRTANYGYTF
17	TRBV5-8	TRBJ2-3	-	TRBD2	TGTGCCAGCAGCTGGGGGGGACTAGCGGATAGCACAGATACGCAGTATTTT	CASSWGGLADSTDTQYF
14	TRBV30	TRBJ2-1	-	TRBD2	TGTGCCTGGTTAGCGGGAGGAGAATACAATGAGCAGTTCTTC	CAWLAGGEYNEQFF
14	TRBV11-2	TRBJ1-4	-	TRBD1	TGTGCCAGCAGCCTACAGGGGACAGGTGAAAAACTGTTTTTT	CASSLQGTGEKLFF
13	TRBV18	TRBJ1-5	-	-	TGTGCCAGCTCAGCAGGGCTTGATCAGCCCCAGCATTTT	CASSAGLDQPQHF
13	TRBV12-5	TRBJ2-3	-	-	TGTGCTAGTGGTTTGTCTAGCACAGATACGCAGTATTTT	CASGLSSTDTQYF
13	TRBV7-8	TRBJ2-1	-	TRBD2	TGTGCCAGCAGCCCTCGGACTAGGATGGAGCAGTTCTTC	CASSPRTRMEQFF